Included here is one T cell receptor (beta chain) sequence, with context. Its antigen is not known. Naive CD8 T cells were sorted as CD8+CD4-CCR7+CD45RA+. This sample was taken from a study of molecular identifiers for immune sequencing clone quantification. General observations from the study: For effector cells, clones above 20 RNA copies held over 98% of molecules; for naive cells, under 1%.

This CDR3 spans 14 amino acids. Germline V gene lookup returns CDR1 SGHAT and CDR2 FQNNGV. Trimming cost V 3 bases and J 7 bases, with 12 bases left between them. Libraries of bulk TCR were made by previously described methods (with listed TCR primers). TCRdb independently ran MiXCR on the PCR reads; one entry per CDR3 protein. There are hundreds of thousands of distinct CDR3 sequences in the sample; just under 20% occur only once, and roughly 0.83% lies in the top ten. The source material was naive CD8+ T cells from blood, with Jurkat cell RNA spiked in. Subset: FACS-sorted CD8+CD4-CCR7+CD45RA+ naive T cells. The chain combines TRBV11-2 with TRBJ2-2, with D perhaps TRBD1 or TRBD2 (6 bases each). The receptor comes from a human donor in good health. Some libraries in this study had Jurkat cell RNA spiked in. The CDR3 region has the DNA TGTGCCAGCAGCTTGGGGGGCTCGATCGGGGAGCTGTTTTTT. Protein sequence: CASSLGGSIGELFF.